This TCR beta chain was identified during a study of blood T cell repertoires in COVID-19. The study recruited people aged roughly 18 to 100 years across about two dozen US areas. The protocol was immunoSEQ multiplex PCR, while the TCRdb copy is restricted to in-frame clones and leaves out a portion. The sample contains a few hundred thousand clones, around 90% of which appear only once. Trimming cost V 4 bases and J 3 bases; bases outside gene matches: 9. The CDR3 spans 15 residues. CDR1 and CDR2 from the germline V gene are LNHDA and SQIVND (reference sequence). The chain joins TRBV19 to TRBJ2-7; TRBD1 aligns across 7 bases. Sequenced sample: PBMCs or T cells enriched from blood (not recorded which). The sequence came from a woman in her thirties or forties who had recovered from COVID-19. CDR3 region: CASSNQGGFGYEQYF. DNA for the CDR3: TGTGCCAGTAGTAACCAAGGGGGCTTCGGCTACGAGCAGTACTTC. The entire variable domain, with the rest obtained from reference TRBV19 and TRBJ2-7, is as follows: DGGITQSPKYLFRKEGQNVTLSCEQNLNHDAMYWYRQDPGQGLRLIYYSQIVNDFQKGDIAEGYSVSREKKESFPLTVTSAQKNPTAFYLCASSNQGGFGYEQYFGPGTRLTVT.